The clone carrying this T cell receptor beta chain was picked up a small number of times. Its antigen is currently unknown. The CDR3 contains 14 residues. Germline values: CDR1 MGHRA, CDR2 YSYEKL. The V gene lost 3 bases and the J gene lost 0 bases, with 9 bases spanning the gap. From 5'RACE with constant-segment primers came TCR alpha and TCR beta cDNA libraries that carried sample barcodes and UMIs. MiXCR, applied by TCRdb to the 5' RACE reads, yields one record per CDR3 protein. In the table there are over 95,000 distinct CDR3 sequences, 20% to 25% of which are singletons. These data originate in a study of T-cell memory formation after mild COVID-19. Broader study findings: Some clones that responded were present in memory (sampled pre-infection), which suggests cross-reactive memory joined. Clones that shrank (day 15 to 85) were balanced CD4/CD8, whereas later expanders leaned CD4+. The study found contracting CD4+ clones mainly in CM and EM and contracting CD8+ clones in EMRA.

Sequenced: PBMCs or a T cell subset sorted from them (not recorded which). The sequence derives from a man aged 18 to 29 who had mild COVID-19 (a few samples of this study predate the infection). Cell type and time point are not known. The chain recombines TRBV4-1 with TRBJ2-7; D tentatively reads TRBD1 or TRBD2 (5 bases each). The CDR3 here is CASSQRGTSYEQYF. The CDR3 region has the DNA TGCGCCAGCAGCCAGCGTGGGACCTCCTACGAGCAGTACTTC.